This record looks at one T cell receptor beta chain sequence and its context. Its specificity is unknown. This may be a read error, as it is one base from a much larger clone. The data were obtained in a study of molecular identifiers for immune sequencing clone quantification. In the study overall: Replicates partitioned RNA from approximately 20,000 or 100,000 naive CD8 cells into five parts, sequencing four.

The V and J ends lost 4 bases and 4 bases respectively, with 12 bases between them. Germline lookup yields CDR1 SGHAT and CDR2 FQNNGV. The CDR3 is 14 residues long. Using 10%, 30% or 50% RNA, naive CD8 libraries were derived from around 20,000 to 1,000,000 sorted cells. The sorting of naive CD8 T cells used the CD8+CD4-CCR7+CD45RA+ phenotype. TCRdb fed the PCR reads into MiXCR, producing one record per CDR3 protein. The sample records under 650,000 distinct CDR3 sequences, just under 20% being singletons. Regarding the study as a whole: Spiked TCR RNA from one Jurkat cell reportedly showed up when mixed among some 1 million naive cells.

What was sequenced was naive CD8+ T cells from blood, with Jurkat cell RNA spiked in. Subset noted: FACS-sorted CD8+CD4-CCR7+CD45RA+ naive T cells. The TCR sequence derives from a human donor in good health. Some libraries in this study had Jurkat cell RNA spiked in. The chain uses TRBV11-2 and TRBJ2-3; no firm D call. The CDR3 spells CASSSAEFADTQYF. The CDR3 DNA is TGTGCCAGCAGCTCGGCAGAGTTCGCAGATACGCAGTATTTT.